Below are 12 T cell receptor beta chains sequenced from a single sample in a study of T cells in Graves' hyperthyroidism and ophthalmopathy. TCR beta CDR3 regions were amplified from RNA. First-round RT-PCR with HTBI primers amplified the TCR CDR3 region. TCRdb fed the multiplex PCR reads into MiXCR, producing one record per CDR3 protein. The sample records 300,000 to 350,000 distinct CDR3 sequences, 20% to 25% being singletons. Sequenced sample: blood. The receptors shown here come from a woman aged 45-59 years with Graves' hyperthyroidism.

This chain uses TRBV2 with TRBJ1-5; 12 bases fit TRBD1. Losses at the gene ends were 6 bases for V and 7 bases for J; bases not matched to a gene: 10. The CDR3 length is 16 residues. Germline V gene sequence: CDR1 SNHLY, CDR2 FYNNEI. Here the CDR3 DNA reads TGTGCCAGCAGCGATAGGGACAGGGGGCGCCGGCAGCCCCAGCATTTT. Its protein is CASSDRDRGRRQPQHF. The full variable domain, with the rest looked up from reference TRBV2 and TRBJ1-5, is EPEVTQTPSHQVTQMGQEVILRCVPISNHLYFYWYRQILGQKVEFLVSFYNNEISEKSEIFDDQFSVERPDGSNFTLKIRSTKLEDSAMYFCASSDRDRGRRQPQHFGDGTRLSIL.

The table lists this clonotype with a few counts. The chain joins TRBV25-1 to TRBJ1-2; possible D gene TRBD1, 6 bases. The CDR3 extends over 14 amino acids. Deletions cut 4 bases from V and 2 bases from J, with 11 bases between. The V gene's germline CDR1 is MGHDK and CDR2 SYGVNS. CDR3 amino acids: CASSANTGNYGYTF. CDR3 in DNA: TGTGCCAGCAGTGCGAATACAGGGAACTATGGCTACACCTTC.

V gene TRBV30 combines with J gene TRBJ1-5; D ambiguous. The germline gives CDR1 GTSNPN, CDR2 SVGIG (reference sequence). This CDR3 has 16 amino acids. Trimming shortened V by 3 bases and J by 2 bases, and 17 bases separated the two germline ends. The CDR3 protein is CAWRGGPSAGNQPQHF. CDR3 DNA: TGTGCCTGGAGGGGAGGACCGTCAGCAGGCAATCAGCCCCAGCATTTT.

At least ten counts were recorded for this clonotype. A junction boundary mismatches the germline segment, possibly from a read error. V gene TRBV5-1 combines with J gene TRBJ2-3; D remains ambiguous. The CDR3 extends over 11 amino acids. Germline-derived CDR1 and CDR2 are SGHRS and YFSETQ. CDR3 residues: CASSSGDTQYF. The DNA of the CDR3 is TGTGCCAGCAGCTCCGGGGATACGCAGTATTTT. The whole variable domain, filled in from reference TRBV5-1 and TRBJ2-3, reads KAGVTQTPRYLIKTRGQQVTLSCSPISGHRSVSWYQQTPGQGLQFLFEYFSETQRNKGNFPGRFSGRQFSNSRSEMNVSTLELGDSALYLCASSSGDTQYFGPGTRLTVL.

This clonotype was seen ten or more times. The chain links TRBV4-1 to TRBJ2-3; D tentatively fits TRBD1 or TRBD2 (5 bases each). With 4 bases removed from V and 1 base from J, the gap between germline ends came to 21 bases. CDR3 length equals 18 residues. The germline CDR1 and CDR2 sequences are MGHRA and YSYEKL. The CDR3 nucleotides read TGCGCCAGCAGCCCCCTTCCGGGACGGAACTCTCGCACAGATACGCAGTATTTT. Translating gives CASSPLPGRNSRTDTQYF.

This clonotype has ten or more counts. V and J are TRBV29-1 and TRBJ2-6; a weak D match, TRBD1 (6 bases). The CDR3 loop spans 16 amino acids. Germline values: CDR1 SQVTM, CDR2 ANQGSEA. V was clipped by 3 bases and J by 3 bases, with 15 bases between them. Here the CDR3 DNA reads TGCAGCGTTGAGGGGGCAGGGGTGAGTGGGGCCAACGTCCTGACTTTC. Encoded protein: CSVEGAGVSGANVLTF.

At least ten counts were recorded for this clonotype. The genes are TRBV28 and TRBJ2-1; D gene ambiguous. The CDR3 runs to 12 residues. Trimming pared 7 bases from V and 8 bases from J, leaving 12 bases between. Germline V lookup: CDR1 MDHEN, CDR2 SYDVKM. The chain's CDR3 is CASTPSFDEQFF. The CDR3 nucleotides read TGTGCCAGCACACCTTCCTTCGATGAGCAGTTCTTC.

The V call is TRBV20-1, the J call TRBJ2-7, with 8 bases that match TRBD2. The CDR3 has 12 residues. Germline V lookup: CDR1 DFQATT, CDR2 SNEGSKA (reference sequence). After removal of 6 bases from V and 4 bases from J, the junction contained 5 bases not matched to a gene. CDR3 sequence reads: CSAVAGKYEQYF. The CDR3, as DNA: TGCAGTGCCGTAGCGGGGAAGTACGAGCAGTACTTC.

In this sample, this clonotype turned up many times. The chain has TRBV20-1 and TRBJ2-1; TRBD2 agrees at 12 bases. CDR1 and CDR2 (germline): DFQATT, SNEGSKA (reference sequence). The CDR3 has 16 residues. The J segment lost 4 bases and the V segment lost 1 base, leaving 5 bases of the junction unmatched. The DNA of the CDR3 is TGCAGTGCTAGAGGGATTACTAGCGGGGGGTACAATGAGCAGTTCTTC. Translated: CSARGITSGGYNEQFF.

The chain uses TRBV12-3 or TRBV12-4 and TRBJ1-5; D is ambiguous. Trimming removed 0 bases at V and 6 bases at J, with 12 bases between. The CDR3 is 15 amino acids. The CDR3 sequence: CASSLAKGKGQPQHF. The CDR3 bases are TGTGCCAGCAGTTTAGCAAAGGGCAAGGGTCAGCCCCAGCATTTT.

This clonotype was observed a single time. The V gene is TRBV28, the J gene TRBJ2-4; 9 nucleotides match TRBD1. V lost 5 bases and J lost 8; bases outside the gene matches: 7. This CDR3 has 14 residues. Germline V CDR1 and CDR2: MDHEN, SYDVKM. The CDR3 coding sequence is TGTGCCAGCAGTGTACAGGGGGCCCGGGACATTCAGTACTTC. Amino acid sequence: CASSVQGARDIQYF.

V is TRBV7-3 and J is TRBJ1-5; D is unresolved. CDR1 is SGHTA and CDR2 is FQGTGA in the germline V gene. The CDR3 spans 13 residues. V shed 2 bases and J shed 7 bases, with 9 bases lying between them. The CDR3 DNA reads as TGTGCCAGCAGCTTATCTGAGGAACAGCCCCAGCATTTT. It specifies CASSLSEEQPQHF.